The present T cell receptor beta chain was sequenced within a study of T cell repertoires in cytomegalovirus infection. Overall study: In the study, CMV epitopes included recently identified HLA-C-restricted and well-studied HLA-B-restricted ones. Public TCR beta signatures provided an indication of both CMV infection and a matching HLA type. Study-wide results and limits: HLA-C-restricted CMV-specific TCR beta clonotypes prevailed in the ex vivo response.

Germline CDR1 LGHNA, CDR2 YNFKEQ. Trimming took 0 bases from V and 5 from J, leaving 10 bases between them. This CDR3 contains 14 residues. A single record per CDR3 protein comes from TCRdb applying MiXCR to the reads. The table shows around 85,000 distinct CDR3 sequences, with roughly half occurring only once. In its sample, this clonotype was seen a few times. Its antigen is not known. The gene calls are TRBV4-2 and TRBJ1-2; the D is unclear. Source: CD8+ T cells from cultured PBMCs, taken from culture after CMV antigen stimulation. The origin of this receptor is a human donor in good health (CMV status not recorded). Some clones in this sample may be carry-over from other donors' samples. The CDR3 sequence is CASSQDVAAYGYTF. As DNA, the CDR3 is TGTGCCAGCAGCCAAGATGTGGCAGCGTATGGCTACACCTTC.